This T cell receptor (beta chain) stems from a study of cytomegalovirus exposure and HLA in healthy donors. PCR employed 60 Vbeta and 13 Jbeta primers. Generated by immunoSEQ multiplex PCR, the TCRdb table keeps only in-frame clones and is missing some. The sample carries some 160,000 clones, approximately 78% recorded once. This CDR3 comprises 13 residues. V lost 3 bases and J lost 9, with 11 bases in between. CDR1 and CDR2 (germline): SGHTA, FQGNSA. What was sequenced was PBMCs. The rearrangement uses TRBV7-2 and TRBJ2-2; tentative D call: TRBD2 (6 bases). This sequence originates from a male donor in good health and CMV-seropositive. The CDR3 spells CASSLGEARELFF. CDR3 sequence (DNA): TGTGCCAGCAGCTTGGGGGAGGCCAGGGAGCTGTTTTTT.